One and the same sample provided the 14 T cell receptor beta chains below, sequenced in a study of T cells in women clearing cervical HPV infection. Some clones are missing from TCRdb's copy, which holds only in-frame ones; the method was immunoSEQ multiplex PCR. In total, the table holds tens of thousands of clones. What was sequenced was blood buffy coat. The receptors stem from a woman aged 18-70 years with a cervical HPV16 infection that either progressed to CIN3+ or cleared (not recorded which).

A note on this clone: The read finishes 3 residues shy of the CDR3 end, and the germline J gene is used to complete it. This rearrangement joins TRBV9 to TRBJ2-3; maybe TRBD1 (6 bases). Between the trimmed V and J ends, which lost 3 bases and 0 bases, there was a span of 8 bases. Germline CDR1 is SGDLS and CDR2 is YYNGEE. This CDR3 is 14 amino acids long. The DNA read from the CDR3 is TGTGCCAGCAGCGCCCAGGGGAGCACAGATACG. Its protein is CASSAQGSTDT. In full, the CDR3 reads CASSAQGSTDTQYF. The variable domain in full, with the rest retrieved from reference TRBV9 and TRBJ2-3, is DSGVTQTPKHLITATGQRVTLRCSPRSGDLSVYWYQQSLDQGLQFLIQYYNGEERAKGNILERFSAQQFPDLHSELNLSSLELGDSALYFCASSAQGSTDTQYFGPGTRLTVL.

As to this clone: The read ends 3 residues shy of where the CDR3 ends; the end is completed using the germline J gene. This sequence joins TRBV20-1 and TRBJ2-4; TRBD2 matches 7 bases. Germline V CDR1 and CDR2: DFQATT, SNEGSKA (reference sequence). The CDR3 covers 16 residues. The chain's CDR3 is CSAPPGGDHRNQPQYF. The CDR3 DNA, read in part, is TGCAGTGCTCCCCCGGGGGGTGACCACCGCAATCAGCCT.

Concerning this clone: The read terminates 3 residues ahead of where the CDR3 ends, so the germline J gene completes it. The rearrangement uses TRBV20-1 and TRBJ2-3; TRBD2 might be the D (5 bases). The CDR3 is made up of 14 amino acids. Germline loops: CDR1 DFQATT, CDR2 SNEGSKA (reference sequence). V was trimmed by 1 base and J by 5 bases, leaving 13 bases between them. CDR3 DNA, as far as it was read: TGCAGTGCTAGAGCCCGCCTAGCAGGAGATACG. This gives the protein CSARARLAGDT. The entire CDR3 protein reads CSARARLAGDTQYF.

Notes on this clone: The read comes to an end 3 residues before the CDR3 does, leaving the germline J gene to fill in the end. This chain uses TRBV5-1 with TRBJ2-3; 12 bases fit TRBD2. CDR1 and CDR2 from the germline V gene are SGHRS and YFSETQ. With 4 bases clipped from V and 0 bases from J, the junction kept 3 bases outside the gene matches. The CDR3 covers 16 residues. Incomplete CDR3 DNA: TGCGCCAGCAGCAACGGACTAGCGGGGAGCACAGATACG. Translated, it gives CASSNGLAGSTDT. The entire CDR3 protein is CASSNGLAGSTDTQYF.

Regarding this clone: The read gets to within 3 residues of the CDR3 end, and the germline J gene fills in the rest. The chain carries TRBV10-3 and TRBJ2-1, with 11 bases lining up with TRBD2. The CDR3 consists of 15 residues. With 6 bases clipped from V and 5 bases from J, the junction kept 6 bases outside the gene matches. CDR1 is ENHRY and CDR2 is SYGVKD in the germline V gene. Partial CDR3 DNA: TGTGCCATCAGAGGGGTAGCGGGAGGGGACAATGAG. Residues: CAIRGVAGGDNE. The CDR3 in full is CAIRGVAGGDNEQFF.

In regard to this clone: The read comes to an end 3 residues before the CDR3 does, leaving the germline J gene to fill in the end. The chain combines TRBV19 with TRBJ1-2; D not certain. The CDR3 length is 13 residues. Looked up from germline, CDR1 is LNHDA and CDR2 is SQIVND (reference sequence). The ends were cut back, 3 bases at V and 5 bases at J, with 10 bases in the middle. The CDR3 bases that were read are TGTGCCAGTAGTATGTCAGCGGATTATGGC. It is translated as CASSMSADYG. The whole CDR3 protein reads CASSMSADYGYTF.

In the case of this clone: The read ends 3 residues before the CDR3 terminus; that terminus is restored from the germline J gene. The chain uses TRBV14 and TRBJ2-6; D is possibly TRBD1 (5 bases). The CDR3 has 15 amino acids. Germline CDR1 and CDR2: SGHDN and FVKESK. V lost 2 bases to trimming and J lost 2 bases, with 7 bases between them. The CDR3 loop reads CASSQQGAGANVLTF. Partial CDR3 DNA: TGTGCCAGCAGCCAACAAGGGGCTGGGGCCAACGTC.

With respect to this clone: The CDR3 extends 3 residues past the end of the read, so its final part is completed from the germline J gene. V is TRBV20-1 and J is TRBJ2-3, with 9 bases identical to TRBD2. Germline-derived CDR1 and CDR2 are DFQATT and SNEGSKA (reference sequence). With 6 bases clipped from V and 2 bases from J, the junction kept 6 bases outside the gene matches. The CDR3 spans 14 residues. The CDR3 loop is CSAGLAGNTDTQYF. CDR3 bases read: TGCAGTGCGGGGCTAGCGGGGAACACAGATACG.

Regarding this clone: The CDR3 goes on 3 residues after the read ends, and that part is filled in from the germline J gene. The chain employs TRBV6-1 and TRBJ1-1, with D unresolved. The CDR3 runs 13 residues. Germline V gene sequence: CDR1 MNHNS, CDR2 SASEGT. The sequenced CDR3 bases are TGTGCCAGCAGTGATGGTCTGGCAGTCGAA. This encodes CASSDGLAVE. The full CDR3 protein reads CASSDGLAVEAFF.

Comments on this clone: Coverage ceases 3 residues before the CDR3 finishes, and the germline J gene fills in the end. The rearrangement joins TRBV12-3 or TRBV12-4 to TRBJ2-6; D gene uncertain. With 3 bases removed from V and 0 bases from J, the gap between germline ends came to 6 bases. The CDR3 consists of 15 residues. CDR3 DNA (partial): TGTGCCAGCAGTTTGGGCCCCTCTGGGGCCAACGTC. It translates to CASSLGPSGANV. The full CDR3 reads CASSLGPSGANVLTF.

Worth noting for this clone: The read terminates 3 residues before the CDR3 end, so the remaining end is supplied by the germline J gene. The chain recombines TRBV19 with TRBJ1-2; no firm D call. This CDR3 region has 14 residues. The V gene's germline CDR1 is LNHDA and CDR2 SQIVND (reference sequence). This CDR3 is CATHSSGAGGGYTF. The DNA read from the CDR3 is TGTGCCACACATTCAAGCGGAGCAGGCGGGGGC.

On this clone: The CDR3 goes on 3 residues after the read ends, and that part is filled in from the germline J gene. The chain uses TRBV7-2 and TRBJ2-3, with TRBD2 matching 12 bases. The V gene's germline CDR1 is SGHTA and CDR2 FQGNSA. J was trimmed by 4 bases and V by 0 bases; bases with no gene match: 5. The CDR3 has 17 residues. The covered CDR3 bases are TGTGCCAGCAGCTTAGCGTTGCCTAGCGGGGGGGCAGATACG. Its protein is CASSLALPSGGADT. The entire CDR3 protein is CASSLALPSGGADTQYF.

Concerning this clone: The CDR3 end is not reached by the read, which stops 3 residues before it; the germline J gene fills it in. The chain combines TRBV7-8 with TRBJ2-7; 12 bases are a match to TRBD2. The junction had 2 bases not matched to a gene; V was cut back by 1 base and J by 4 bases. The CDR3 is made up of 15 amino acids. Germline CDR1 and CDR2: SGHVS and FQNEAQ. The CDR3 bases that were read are TGTGCCAGCAGCTTAGTTGGGACTAGCGGGTACGAG. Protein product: CASSLVGTSGYE. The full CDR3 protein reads CASSLVGTSGYEQYF.

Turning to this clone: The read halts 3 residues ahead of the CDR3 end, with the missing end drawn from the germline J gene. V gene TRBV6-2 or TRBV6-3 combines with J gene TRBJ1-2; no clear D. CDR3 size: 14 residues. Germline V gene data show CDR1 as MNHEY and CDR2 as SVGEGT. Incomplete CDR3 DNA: TGTGCCAGCAGTTATTCAACCGCGGCGAGTTAC. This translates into CASSYSTAASY. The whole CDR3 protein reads CASSYSTAASYYTF.